This passage covers 28 T cell receptor beta chains from one sample sequenced in a study of blood T cell repertoires in COVID-19. Libraries were prepared by immunoSEQ multiplex PCR; TCRdb keeps only in-frame clonotypes and omits some of them. The table has approximately 390,000 clones, 85% to 90% seen once; the top ten hold 10%. The sequenced material came from PBMCs or T cells enriched from blood (not recorded which). The receptors were sampled from a woman aged 45-59 years who had recovered from COVID-19.

The V and J genes are TRBV30 and TRBJ1-1; no clear D gene. The CDR3 extends over 13 amino acids. Trimming removed 3 bases from V and 5 bases from J, with 13 bases in between. The germline gives CDR1 GTSNPN, CDR2 SVGIG (reference sequence). As DNA, the CDR3 is TGTGCCTGGAGAAAGATCGGGAGTACTGAAGCTTTCTTT. Encoded protein: CAWRKIGSTEAFF.

This chain uses TRBV5-1 with TRBJ2-7, with TRBD1 as a possible D gene (5 bases). The germline CDR1 and CDR2 sequences are SGHRS and YFSETQ. This CDR3 is 14 amino acids long. V was pared by 1 base and J by 2 bases, with 10 bases between. The CDR3 sequence is CASSLSQGPYEQYF. In DNA form, the CDR3 reads TGCGCCAGCAGCTTGTCCCAGGGCCCCTACGAGCAGTACTTC.

The chain recombines TRBV6-5 with TRBJ1-5; D is undetermined. The CDR3 loop spans 13 amino acids. Per germline, CDR1 MNHEY and CDR2 SVGAGI. V was clipped by 8 bases and J by 7 bases, with 15 bases between them. The CDR3 sequence is CASGLAAGQPQHF. CDR3 sequence (DNA): TGTGCCAGCGGCTTGGCCGCGGGGCAGCCCCAGCATTTT.

This clone was observed a single time. The chain carries TRBV28 and TRBJ1-1, with a possible D match to TRBD1 (5 bases). The germline V gene encodes CDR1 MDHEN and CDR2 SYDVKM. V lost 6 bases and J 0 bases, leaving 11 bases between the germline ends. CDR3 length: 14 amino acids. The CDR3: CASRSGDLNTEAFF. In DNA form, the CDR3 reads TGTGCCAGCAGGTCCGGGGACTTGAACACTGAAGCTTTCTTT.

J is TRBJ1-2 and V is TRBV7-2; no reliable D call. V lost 6 bases, J lost 4 bases, and 9 bases lay in between. Germline CDR1 reads SGHTA; CDR2 reads FQGNSA. This CDR3 region has 12 residues. DNA of the CDR3: TGTGCCAGCAGTAGGGAGGGCTATGGCTACACCTTC. Its translation: CASSREGYGYTF. Based on the CDR3 plus reference TRBV7-2 and TRBJ1-2, the full variable domain is GAGVSQSPSNKVTEKGKDVELRCDPISGHTALYWYRQSLGQGLEFLIYFQGNSAPDKSGLPSDRFSAERTGGSVSTLTIQRTQQEDSAVYLCASSREGYGYTFGSGTRLTVV.

The CDR3 DNA reads TGTGCCAGCAGTTTTCGGGCAGGGGCGTCCTATGGCTACACCTTC. Translated, it gives CASSFRAGASYGYTF. The chain combines TRBV27 with TRBJ1-2; D may be TRBD1 (6 bases). Germline CDR1 MNHEY, CDR2 SMNVEV (reference sequence). V lost 3 bases and J lost 4, with 15 bases in between. This CDR3 spans 15 amino acids.

V usage is TRBV27 and J usage is TRBJ2-2; D may be TRBD2 (6 bases). The V gene lost 5 bases and the J gene lost 10 bases, with 23 bases spanning the gap. The germline V gene has CDR1 MNHEY and CDR2 SMNVEV (reference sequence). The CDR3 extends over 16 amino acids. The CDR3 DNA reads TGTGCCAGCAGTCCGGCGGGACTCCCGGGCCAATTGGAGCTGTTTTTT. Protein: CASSPAGLPGQLELFF.

This sequence joins TRBV6-5 and TRBJ2-7; 9 bases agree with TRBD1. Losses at the gene ends were 1 base for V and 5 bases for J; bases not matched to a gene: 6. Per the germline V gene, CDR1 is MNHEY and CDR2 is SVGAGI. The CDR3 consists of 15 residues. The CDR3 DNA is TGTGCCAGCAGTTACTTCGGGACAGGGATACACGAGCAGTACTTC. As protein: CASSYFGTGIHEQYF.

The V call is TRBV4-1, the J call TRBJ1-1; D might be TRBD1 (5 bases). The length of the CDR3 is 15 residues. V was shortened by 2 bases and J by 4 bases, with 14 bases between the two germline ends. CDR1 and CDR2 (germline): MGHRA, YSYEKL. CDR3 coding DNA: TGCGCCAGCAGCCAACCCCCCTGGGGCGCCACTGAAGCTTTCTTT. Amino acids: CASSQPPWGATEAFF.

V is TRBV6-4 and J is TRBJ1-2, with 8 positions matching TRBD1. There are 17 residues in the CDR3. Looked up from germline, CDR1 is MRHNA and CDR2 is SNTAGT. With V trimmed by 2 bases and J by 7 bases, 15 bases remained unmatched. Here the CDR3 DNA reads TGTGCCAGCAGTGACCATGAAGCAGGGGGCCAGAGAAGTGGCTACACCTTC. As protein: CASSDHEAGGQRSGYTF.

The genes are TRBV18 and TRBJ1-1, with D possibly being TRBD1 (5 bases). V shed 3 bases and J shed 1 base, with 15 bases lying between them. The germline CDR1 and CDR2 sequences are KGHSH and LQKENI. The CDR3 sequence is 16 residues long. The CDR3 sequence is CASSPVRAVENTEAFF. CDR3 sequence (DNA): TGTGCCAGCTCACCCGTCAGGGCCGTCGAGAACACTGAAGCTTTCTTT.

The chain links TRBV10-3 to TRBJ1-2; D might be TRBD1 (6 bases). Deletions cut 9 bases from V and 7 bases from J, with 21 bases between. The CDR3 loop spans 14 amino acids. Per the germline V gene, CDR1 is ENHRY and CDR2 is SYGVKD. Written as DNA, the CDR3 is TGTGCCATTAGGAACCGGGACACCGTAAGTGGCTACACCTTC. It yields the protein CAIRNRDTVSGYTF.

This chain joins TRBV28 and TRBJ1-3; perhaps TRBD1 as D (6 bases). Between the trimmed V and J ends, which lost 6 bases and 0 bases, there was a span of 15 bases. Germline-derived CDR1 and CDR2 are MDHEN and SYDVKM. This CDR3 contains 16 residues. CDR3 sequence: CASRRGNLISGNTIYF. The CDR3 DNA reads TGTGCCAGCAGGAGGGGGAACCTCATCTCTGGAAACACCATATATTTT.

This rearrangement joins TRBV27 to TRBJ2-7; unclear D gene. V lost 0 bases and J 5 bases, leaving 8 bases between the germline ends. Germline V lookup: CDR1 MNHEY, CDR2 SMNVEV (reference sequence). The CDR3 totals 13 residues. The CDR3 region has the DNA TGTGCCAGCAGTTTATCCGGCGGTAACGAGCAGTACTTC. It is translated as CASSLSGGNEQYF.

The rearrangement joins TRBV7-9 to TRBJ2-1, with 7 bases matching TRBD1. Germline V CDR1 and CDR2: SEHNR, FQNEAQ (reference sequence). The CDR3 length is 15 residues. With 2 bases clipped from V and 5 bases from J, the junction kept 6 bases outside the gene matches. CDR3 in DNA: TGTGCCAGCAGCTTAAGGGCTCAGGGGGACAATGAGCAGTTCTTC. Its protein product is CASSLRAQGDNEQFF.

The chain joins TRBV28 to TRBJ1-5; D remains ambiguous. Germline CDR1 MDHEN, CDR2 SYDVKM. V lost 5 bases to trimming and J lost 0 bases, with 14 bases between them. The CDR3 spans 16 residues. CDR3 DNA sequence: TGTGCCAGCAGTAAATTAACAGTGAATAGCAATCAGCCCCAGCATTTT. Its translation is CASSKLTVNSNQPQHF.

The J gene is TRBJ1-2, the V gene TRBV5-1; unclear D gene. The CDR3 length is 13 residues. V was trimmed by 7 bases and J by 4 bases, leaving 14 bases between them. The germline V gene has CDR1 SGHRS and CDR2 YFSETQ. In DNA form, the CDR3 reads TGCGCCAGCGGGGAGACAACGTCCTATGGCTACACCTTC. It codes for CASGETTSYGYTF.

V usage is TRBV18 and J usage is TRBJ1-5, with a possible D match to TRBD1 (6 bases). V lost 3 bases and J lost 2, with 14 bases in between. There are 16 residues in the CDR3. Germline CDR1 KGHSH, CDR2 LQKENI. CDR3 DNA: TGTGCCAGCTCACCGGTCGCAGGGGCCGGCAATCAGCCCCAGCATTTT. It translates to CASSPVAGAGNQPQHF.

The chain links TRBV27 to TRBJ1-1; 12 positions match TRBD1. The CDR3 runs to 16 residues. Germline lookup yields CDR1 MNHEY and CDR2 SMNVEV (reference sequence). J was trimmed by 9 bases and V by 3 bases; bases with no gene match: 11. The CDR3 region has the DNA TGTGCCAGCAGTTTCGCCCCGGGACAGGGGGCGTTGAAAGCTTTCTTT. Residues: CASSFAPGQGALKAFF.

The chain has TRBV6-5 and TRBJ1-1; no clear D. The CDR3 loop spans 15 amino acids. Germline V CDR1 and CDR2: MNHEY, SVGAGI. V was pared by 0 bases and J by 4 bases, with 12 bases between. The CDR3 loop is CASSYSSGGGTEAFF. The DNA for the CDR3 is TGTGCCAGCAGTTACTCGTCGGGAGGTGGCACTGAAGCTTTCTTT.

This clone was recorded once. The chain links TRBV2 to TRBJ2-7; TRBD1 agrees at 7 bases. This CDR3 contains 19 residues. V dropped 3 bases and J dropped 2; count of bases not matched to a gene: 19. CDR1 and CDR2 (germline): SNHLY, FYNNEI. This CDR3 reads CASSEGTSSDRVFPYEQYF. The CDR3 coding sequence is TGTGCCAGCAGTGAGGGGACGTCGAGCGACAGGGTTTTCCCCTACGAGCAGTACTTC.

The rearrangement links TRBV29-1 to TRBJ2-7; 9 positions match TRBD1. This CDR3 has 12 residues. V lost 6 bases, J lost 5 bases, and 5 bases stayed unmatched. Germline V gene lookup returns CDR1 SQVTM and CDR2 ANQGSEA. The CDR3 DNA sequence: TGCAGCGTGCGACAGGGGGTAAACGAGCAGTACTTC. It is translated as CSVRQGVNEQYF.

The rearrangement joins TRBV7-2 to TRBJ1-2, with unresolved D. Trimming took off 5 bases at V and 4 bases at J, with 14 bases between the two ends. This CDR3 region has 14 residues. Germline assignment: CDR1 SGHTA and CDR2 FQGNSA. CDR3: CASSLGEPPYGYTF. CDR3 in DNA: TGTGCCAGCAGCCTGGGCGAACCTCCCTATGGCTACACCTTC.

This clone was seen more than once but under ten times. J is TRBJ1-3 and V is TRBV18, with D uncertain. Germline CDR1 KGHSH, CDR2 LQKENI. V lost 0 bases and J 0 bases, leaving 6 bases between the germline ends. This CDR3 has 15 residues. The DNA of the CDR3 is TGTGCCAGCTCACCACCGGTCTACTCTGGAAACACCATATATTTT. This sequence encodes CASSPPVYSGNTIYF.

The chain employs TRBV7-2 and TRBJ1-5, with 7 bases aligning to TRBD1. Germline CDR1 reads SGHTA; CDR2 reads FQGNSA. CDR3 size: 14 residues. The V segment lost 5 bases and the J segment 4 bases; nucleotides outside the gene matches: 5. The CDR3 region is CASSPRQGNQPQHF. The CDR3 DNA sequence: TGTGCCAGCAGCCCCAGACAGGGAAATCAGCCCCAGCATTTT.

This clone was seen just once. This sequence joins TRBV5-5 and TRBJ1-5, with 7 nucleotides matching TRBD1. CDR3 length: 15 residues. CDR1 is SGHKS, CDR2 YYEKEE, per germline (reference sequence). With V trimmed by 0 bases and J by 7 bases, 7 bases remained unmatched. Here the CDR3 reads CASSLEAGGGQPQHF. CDR3 sequence (DNA): TGTGCCAGCAGCTTGGAGGCAGGGGGAGGCCAGCCCCAGCATTTT.

V usage is TRBV7-9 and J usage is TRBJ1-4, with a possible D match to TRBD1 (5 bases). V lost 0 bases to trimming and J lost 0 bases, with 14 bases between them. The CDR3 totals 18 residues. Germline CDR1 SEHNR, CDR2 FQNEAQ (reference sequence). CDR3: CASSLAWGPVATNEKLFF. The CDR3 nucleotides read TGTGCCAGCAGCTTAGCCTGGGGCCCCGTTGCAACTAATGAAAAACTGTTTTTT.

This clone showed up just once. V gene TRBV2 combines with J gene TRBJ2-2, with D possibly being TRBD1 (6 bases). The CDR3 runs to 15 residues. CDR1 SNHLY and CDR2 FYNNEI come from the germline V gene. V was clipped by 1 base and J by 4 bases, with 10 bases between them. CDR3 in amino acids: CASSEVEGGTGELFF. Here the CDR3 DNA reads TGTGCCAGCAGTGAAGTAGAAGGGGGCACCGGGGAGCTGTTTTTT.